This T cell receptor (beta chain) was sequenced during a study of response to subunit inactivated influenza vaccine. Study results and limitations: The authors proposed limited new T cell recruitment per seasonal influenza vaccination.

This clonotype has a handful of counts. The antigen is unknown. TCRdb fed the RT-PCR reads into MiXCR, producing one record per CDR3 protein. The table includes 750,000 to 850,000 distinct CDR3 sequences, around 18% detected once. The CDR3 covers 15 residues. Germline V CDR1 and CDR2: MNHNS, SASEGT. The trim removed 7 bases at V and 3 bases at J, leaving 6 bases unmatched. The sequenced sample was PBMCs from blood, obtained roughly 5 days after vaccination. The clonotype was recovered from a man aged 50-60 years who received an inactivated influenza vaccine. J is TRBJ1-3 and V is TRBV6-1, with 10 bases that match TRBD1. CDR3 sequence (DNA): TGTGCCAGCACTCGGGGACAGGGGATTGGAAACACCATATATTTT. Encoded protein: CASTRGQGIGNTIYF.